Sequencing of this T cell receptor (beta chain) was carried out in a study of T-cell reconstitution after alpha-beta-depleted transplantation in children. The CDR3 sequence is 19 residues long. The ends were cut back, 1 base at V and 4 bases at J, with 24 bases in the middle. Germline V gene sequence: CDR1 SGHVS, CDR2 FNYEAQ. Points from the study as a whole: Several hundred rapidly expanded clones from non-depleted graft cells reportedly supplied alpha-beta T cells about two months post-transplant. The origin of high day-60 TCRbeta diversity in some patients lay in surviving recipient T cells and thymic progenitors.

This clonotype was counted a few times. No antigen is known for it. A TCRbeta library incorporating unique molecular identifiers was prepared. TCRdb called the PCR reads again in MiXCR, with one record for every CDR3 protein. This sample has approximately 650,000 distinct CDR3 sequences, with approximately 14% found just once. The chain joins TRBV7-6 to TRBJ2-3; D is ambiguous. The source was PBMCs, collected before TCRalphabeta/CD19-depleted stem cell transplant. The TCR originated in a girl aged 2 to 9 with congenital amegakaryocytic thrombocytopenia, due to receive a stem cell transplant. The CDR3 DNA reads TGTGCCAGCAGCTTAGGGATTAGAAGGATGGCGGCCCACTCAGATACGCAGTATTTT. Its protein is CASSLGIRRMAAHSDTQYF.